The rows below give T cell receptor beta chains drawn from one sample of a study of cytomegalovirus exposure and HLA in healthy donors. Data came from immunoSEQ multiplex PCR; TCRdb stores just in-frame clones and leaves some out. The table includes around 130,000 clones, more than 70% detected once. The material sequenced was PBMCs. Receptor source: a human donor in good health. The CDR3 runs from the conserved cysteine through the conserved F or W. The order of the fields is J gene, clone size, V gene, CDR3 protein. Clone size is stated in some rows and not others, as once, few, many or a class when expanded.

TRBJ2-1	-	TRBV18	CASSSKDPKGAGYNEQFF
TRBJ2-1	-	TRBV6-1	CASSFGQNYNEQFF
TRBJ2-7	-	TRBV2	CASMGGRAGGADEQYF
TRBJ1-5	-	TRBV7-9	CASSVPGVPVQPQHF
TRBJ2-1	-	TRBV11-2	CASSLAASGTNNEQFF
TRBJ1-5	-	TRBV7-2	CASSVSAGRNQPQHF
TRBJ1-1	-	TRBV4-2	CASSQVGRGSEAFF
TRBJ1-3	once	TRBV5-6	CASSFGSSGNTIYF
TRBJ1-4	-	TRBV4-2	CASSHPPGQANEKLFF
TRBJ1-1	-	TRBV6-1	CASSEYRDQTEAFF
TRBJ2-5	-	TRBV13	CASSLGYQETQYF
TRBJ1-2	-	TRBV15	CATSRAAGSGYTF
TRBJ2-6	-	TRBV29-1	CSVVIRSSGANVLTF
TRBJ2-1	-	TRBV11-2	CASSPQITYNEQFF
TRBJ2-1	-	TRBV20-1	CSAERDNEQFF
TRBJ2-5	-	TRBV10-3	CAISPRTVMYQETQYF
TRBJ2-2	once	TRBV7-7	CASSVQGTGELFF
TRBJ1-3	-	TRBV6-6	CAIQGDSNTIYF
TRBJ1-3	-	TRBV29-1	CSAMDGNSGNTIYF
TRBJ1-1	-	TRBV9	CASSVGGRAEAFF
TRBJ1-2	-	TRBV6-1	CASSDPGQGVCYTF
TRBJ1-2	-	TRBV11-3	CASSLGPGKGNFGYTF
TRBJ1-4	-	TRBV4-1	CASSPLDINMFATNEKLFF
TRBJ1-2	-	TRBV6-6	CASSYSRGARYTF
TRBJ2-7	-	TRBV7-9	CASSTTGAAYEQYF
TRBJ1-4	-	TRBV7-6	CASSQSPGQTPANEKLFF
TRBJ2-1	-	TRBV5-6	CASSFWRSGGYNEQFF
TRBJ1-1	-	TRBV6-1	CASTDSNTEAFF
TRBJ1-2	-	TRBV5-1	CASSLAGTGPYGYTF
TRBJ2-7	-	TRBV18	CASSRGVGVRGRLAAYEQYF
TRBJ2-7	-	TRBV5-1	CASSLAGQGLYEQYF
TRBJ2-7	-	TRBV7-9	CASSSWDFPKNYEQYF
TRBJ2-7	-	TRBV4-2	CASSQPPGGQGPRYYEQYF
TRBJ1-3	-	TRBV5-5	CASSFEEVSGNTIYF
TRBJ2-1	few	TRBV4-1	CASSQDPGGPNEQFF
TRBJ1-6	-	TRBV2	CASKWLTGFDSPLHF
TRBJ1-1	-	TRBV28	CASSYLTGEAEAFF
TRBJ2-1	-	TRBV27	CASSWSSGDYNEQFF
TRBJ1-5	-	TRBV19	CASRLWDSPNQPQHF
TRBJ1-2	once	TRBV5-1	CASSSGTGKDYGYTF
TRBJ2-7	once	TRBV7-3	CASSAGHSGEQYF
TRBJ1-5	-	TRBV19	CASSPYPESNQPQHF
TRBJ1-1	few	TRBV5-1	CASSLNTVNTEAFF
TRBJ1-4	few	TRBV5-1	CASSLGTGHEKLFF
TRBJ1-6	once	TRBV9	CASSVYSGDNSPLHF
TRBJ1-1	-	TRBV25-1	CASSEYFVTLGANTEAFF